A selection of T cell receptor beta chains follows, all from one sample in a study of blood T cell repertoires in COVID-19. Generated by immunoSEQ multiplex PCR, the TCRdb table keeps only in-frame clones and is missing some. This sample has approximately 230,000 clones, with around 82% found just once. The sample consisted of peripheral blood. These receptors originate from a woman at least 80 years old with active or convalescent COVID-19. The CDR3 runs from the conserved cysteine through the conserved F or W. Each record gives: J gene, clone size, D gene, V gene, CDR3 DNA, CDR3 protein. A D gene is named only where the DNA matches it firmly. Clone sizes are given selectively: once, few, many, or a class where the clone is expanded.

TRBJ2-1 | . | TRBD2 | TRBV7-2 | TGTGCCAGCAGTCTGACTAGCGGGACCTACAATGAGCAGTTCTTC | CASSLTSGTYNEQFF
TRBJ1-2 | . | . | TRBV5-6 | TGTGCCAGCAGCCCCCGAGGCTCCCCTAACTATGGCTACACCTTC | CASSPRGSPNYGYTF
TRBJ2-3 | . | . | TRBV7-9 | TGTGCCAGCAGCACCCCACCAAGGGGTTGGACAGATACGCAGTATTTT | CASSTPPRGWTDTQYF
TRBJ2-1 | . | . | TRBV5-1 | TGCGCCAGCAGCTTGGATCCGGGGAGCTCCTACAATGAGCAGTTCTTC | CASSLDPGSSYNEQFF
TRBJ2-2 | . | . | TRBV2 | TGTGCCAGCCAGACAGGAGTTATTACCGGGGAGCTGTTTTTT | CASQTGVITGELFF
TRBJ1-2 | . | . | TRBV5-1 | TGCGCCAGCAGCTTAGGTCGCGGCAGGGGACCGCTAGGCTATGGCTACACCTTC | CASSLGRGRGPLGYGYTF
TRBJ1-2 | . | . | TRBV6-5 | TGTGCCAGCACCACGGGGGTGAGCTACACCTTC | CASTTGVSYTF
TRBJ1-2 | . | TRBD1 | TRBV7-9 | TGTGCCAGCAGCTTGGGACAGGGGTATGGCTACACCTTC | CASSLGQGYGYTF
TRBJ1-2 | once | . | TRBV12-3/TRBV12-4 | TGTGCCAGCAGTTTAGCAGGAGATGGCTACACCTTC | CASSLAGDGYTF
TRBJ1-5 | . | . | TRBV3-1/TRBV3-2 | TGTGCCAGCAGCCAAGTAGGGAGTGGTCAGCCCCAGCATTTT | CASSQVGSGQPQHF
TRBJ2-7 | . | . | TRBV2 | TGTGCCAGCAGGCCTACAGGCACCTACGAGCAGTACTTC | CASRPTGTYEQYF
TRBJ2-1 | . | TRBD2 | TRBV14 | TGTGCCAGCAGCCAAGGATGGGAAGCCGGGAGGAATGAGCAGTTCTTC | CASSQGWEAGRNEQFF
TRBJ1-2 | . | . | TRBV7-9 | TGTGCCAGCAGCTTAGTACAGGAGGGGAATGGCTACACCTTC | CASSLVQEGNGYTF
TRBJ2-7 | . | . | TRBV30 | TGTGCCTGGAGTAGAGGAGTCAACCAATTCTACGAGCAGTACTTC | CAWSRGVNQFYEQYF
TRBJ2-7 | . | . | TRBV5-1 | TGCGCCAGCAGCTTGGATGGTGGGGGGATCTACGAGCAGTACTTC | CASSLDGGGIYEQYF
TRBJ2-5 | . | TRBD2 | TRBV5-1 | TGCGCCAGCAGCCCGGGGACTAGCGGGGGAGGAGAGACCCAGTACTTC | CASSPGTSGGGETQYF
TRBJ1-2 | . | . | TRBV6-5 | TGTGCCAGCAGTTACTCGAGGGGCAGGGGTGGCTACACCTTC | CASSYSRGRGGYTF
TRBJ1-1 | . | TRBD1 | TRBV10-3 | TGTGCCACTAAGACAGGGGGCTTGAACACTGAAGCTTTCTTT | CATKTGGLNTEAFF
TRBJ2-1 | . | TRBD1 | TRBV29-1 | TGCAGCGTCGCCTCCCGTCCGGGACAGGGGAATGAGCAGTTCTTC | CSVASRPGQGNEQFF
TRBJ2-6 | once | . | TRBV30 | TGTGCCTGGAGTTTTTCGGGGGACGGGGCCAACGTCCTGACTTTC | CAWSFSGDGANVLTF
TRBJ1-5 | . | . | TRBV2 | TGTGCCAGCAGTGAAGTCGGTTTCGGCGGTAATCAGCCCCAGCATTTT | CASSEVGFGGNQPQHF
TRBJ2-1 | . | TRBD2 | TRBV5-1 | TGCGCCAGCAGCACCAGAGGAATAGCGGGGGGGCACTCAAATGAGCAGTTCTTC | CASSTRGIAGGHSNEQFF
TRBJ2-1 | . | . | TRBV21-1 | TGTGCCAGCAGCAAAGGATGGACAGGGAGATATCGGAATGAGCAGTTCTTC | CASSKGWTGRYRNEQFF
TRBJ2-1 | . | . | TRBV11-2 | TGTGCCAGCATCCTACAGTGGTCTGACGGTGAGCAGTTCTTC | CASILQWSDGEQFF
TRBJ1-3 | . | . | TRBV28 | TGTGCCAGCAGGCTGACATCGTACTCTGGAAACACCATATATTTT | CASRLTSYSGNTIYF
TRBJ1-2 | . | . | TRBV28 | TGTGCCAGCAGGGGCGCGGGCTATGGCTACACCTTC | CASRGAGYGYTF